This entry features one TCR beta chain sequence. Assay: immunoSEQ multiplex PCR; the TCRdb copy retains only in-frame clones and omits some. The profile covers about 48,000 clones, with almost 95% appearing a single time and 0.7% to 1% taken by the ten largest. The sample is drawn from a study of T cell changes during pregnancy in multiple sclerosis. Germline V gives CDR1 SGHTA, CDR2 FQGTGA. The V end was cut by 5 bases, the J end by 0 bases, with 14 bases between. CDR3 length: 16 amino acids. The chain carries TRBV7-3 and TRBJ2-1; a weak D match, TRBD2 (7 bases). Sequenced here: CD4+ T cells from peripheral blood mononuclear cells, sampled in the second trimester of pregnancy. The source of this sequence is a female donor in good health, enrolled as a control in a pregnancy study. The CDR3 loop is CASSPGGGSSYNEQFF. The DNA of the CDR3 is TGTGCCAGCAGCCCGGGGGGCGGGAGCTCCTACAATGAGCAGTTCTTC.